This entry concerns a single T cell receptor (beta chain). The antigen is not known. Clones were sequenced by immunoSEQ multiplex PCR, and TCRdb holds only the in-frame ones, with some missing. The table shows approximately 5,900 clones, with 65% to 80% occurring only once. The sample comes from a study of T cell clonotyping in hematopoietic cell transplantation. Study observations and caveats: Graft donor and pretransplant recipient Inverse Simpson Index values predicted broader posttransplant TCR diversity. Recipient TCR diversity dropped after transplant; expanded clonotypes rose from day 30 to 180. CD4 and CD8 repertoire contributions could not be separated without sorting.

Blood collection times were about day -28 and days 30, 100, 180 posttransplant. Trimming pared 7 bases from V and 5 bases from J, leaving 13 bases between. From germline, CDR1 is SGHTS and CDR2 YDEGEE. The CDR3 consists of 13 residues. The material sequenced was PBMCs, taken 100 days after allogeneic stem cell transplant. The gene calls are TRBV5-8 and TRBJ2-1; D is ambiguous. This clonotype was sampled from a female patient in her 30s who had an allogeneic stem cell transplant, so the T cells may come from the graft donor. Some clones in this sample may be carry-over from other donors' samples. The CDR3 DNA reads as TGTGCCAGCCCCGTCGAAACTCACAATGAGCAGTTCTTC. It is translated as CASPVETHNEQFF.